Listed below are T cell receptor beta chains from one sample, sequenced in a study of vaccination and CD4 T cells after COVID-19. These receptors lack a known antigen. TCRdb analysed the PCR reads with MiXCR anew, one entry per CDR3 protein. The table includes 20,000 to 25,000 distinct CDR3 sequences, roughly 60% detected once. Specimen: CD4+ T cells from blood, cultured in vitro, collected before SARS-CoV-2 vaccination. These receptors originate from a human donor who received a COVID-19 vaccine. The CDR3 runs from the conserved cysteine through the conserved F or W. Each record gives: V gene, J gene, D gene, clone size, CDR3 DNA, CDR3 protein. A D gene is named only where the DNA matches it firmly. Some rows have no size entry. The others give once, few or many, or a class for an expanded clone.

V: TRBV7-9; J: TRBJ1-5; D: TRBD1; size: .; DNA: TGTGCCAGCAGCTACGACAGGGGAGGCCAGCCCCAGCATTTT; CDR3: CASSYDRGGQPQHF
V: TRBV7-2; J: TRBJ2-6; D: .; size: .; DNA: TGTGCCAGCAGCTTAAGACAGAGCAACTCTGGGGCCAACGTCCTGACTTTC; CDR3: CASSLRQSNSGANVLTF
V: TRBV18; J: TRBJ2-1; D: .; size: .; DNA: TGTGCCAGCTCACCGGGGCAGGCCAATGAGCAGTTCTTC; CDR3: CASSPGQANEQFF
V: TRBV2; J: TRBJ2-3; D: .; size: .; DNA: TGTGCCAGCAGGAGGGGGGGGCCCACAGATACGCAGTATTTT; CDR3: CASRRGGPTDTQYF
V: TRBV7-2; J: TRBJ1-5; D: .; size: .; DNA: TGTGCCAGCAGCCCTCGGGGGGGCGGGCAGCCCCAGCATTTT; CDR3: CASSPRGGGQPQHF
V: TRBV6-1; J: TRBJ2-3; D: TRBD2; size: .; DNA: TGTGCCAGCAGTCTAGCGGGGGGGCAGGGAGATACGCAGTATTTT; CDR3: CASSLAGGQGDTQYF
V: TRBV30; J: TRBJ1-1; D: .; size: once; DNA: TGTGCCCGTTCGAGGGGGACTGAAGCTTTCTTT; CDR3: CARSRGTEAFF
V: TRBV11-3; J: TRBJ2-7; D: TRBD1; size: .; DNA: TGTGCCAGCACCTCAGGGGGTAGGGAGCAGTACTTC; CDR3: CASTSGGREQYF
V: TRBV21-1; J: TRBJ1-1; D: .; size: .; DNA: TGTGCCAGCAGCATTCAAGCCCAGGGTAACACTGAAGCTTTCTTT; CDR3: CASSIQAQGNTEAFF
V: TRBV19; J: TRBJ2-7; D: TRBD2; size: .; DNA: TGTGCCAGTTCGGGGGGGGGTGCGAAGCAGTACTTC; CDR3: CASSGGGAKQYF
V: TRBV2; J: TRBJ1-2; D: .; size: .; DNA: TGTGCCAGCCGGAGTGAGGGGTATGGCTACACCTTC; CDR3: CASRSEGYGYTF
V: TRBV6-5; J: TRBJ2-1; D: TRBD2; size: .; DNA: TGTGCCAGCAGTTACGCTAGCGGGGGGGAGTACAATGAGCAGTTCTTC; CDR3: CASSYASGGEYNEQFF
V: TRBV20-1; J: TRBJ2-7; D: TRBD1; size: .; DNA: TGCAGTGCTAGAGGGACAGGACCCTACGAGCAGTACTTC; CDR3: CSARGTGPYEQYF
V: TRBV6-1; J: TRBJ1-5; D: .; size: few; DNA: TGTGCCAGCAGTGACCACAGGGACTTACGCCAGCCCCAGCATTTT; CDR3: CASSDHRDLRQPQHF
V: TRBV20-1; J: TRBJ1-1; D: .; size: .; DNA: TGCAGTGCTAAACAGAACACTGAAGCTTTCTTT; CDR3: CSAKQNTEAFF
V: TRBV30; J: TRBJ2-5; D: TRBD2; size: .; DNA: TGTGCCTGGAGTCCCCCAAGGCGGGCTAGCGGAAATCAAGAGACCCAGTACTTC; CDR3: CAWSPPRRASGNQETQYF
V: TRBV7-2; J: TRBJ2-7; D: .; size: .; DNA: TGTGCCAGCAGCTTTGGGGCACAGGGAGTGCAATCCTACGAGCAGTACTTC; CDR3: CASSFGAQGVQSYEQYF
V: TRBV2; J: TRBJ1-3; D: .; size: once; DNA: TGTGCCAGCAGTGAGGCTGGGTACAGGAACACCATATATTTT; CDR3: CASSEAGYRNTIYF
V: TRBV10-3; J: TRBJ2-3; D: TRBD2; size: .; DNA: TGTGCCATCAGTGCCGGGACTAGCAAAGATACGCAGTATTTT; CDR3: CAISAGTSKDTQYF
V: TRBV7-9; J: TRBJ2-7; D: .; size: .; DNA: TGTGCCAGCAGCTTATCCGGGCAGGGCCGCGAGCAGTACTTC; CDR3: CASSLSGQGREQYF
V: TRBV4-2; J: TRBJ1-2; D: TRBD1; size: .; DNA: TGTGCCAGCAGCCGACCCCGGGACAGGAGACTCTATGGCTACACCTTC; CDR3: CASSRPRDRRLYGYTF
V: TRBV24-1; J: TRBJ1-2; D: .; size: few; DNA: TGTGCCACCAGTGACTCCCAATTTGGCTATGGCTACACCTTC; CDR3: CATSDSQFGYGYTF
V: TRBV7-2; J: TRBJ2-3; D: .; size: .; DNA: TGTGCCAGCAGCTTAAGGGGCGGCTCAATGGGAGATACGCAGTATTTT; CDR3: CASSLRGGSMGDTQYF
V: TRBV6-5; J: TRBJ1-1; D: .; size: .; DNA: TGTGCCAGCAGTTACACCCCAAACACTGAAGCTTTCTTT; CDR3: CASSYTPNTEAFF
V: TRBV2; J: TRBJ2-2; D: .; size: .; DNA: TGTGCCAGCAGTGCGGGCAGGGTGACCGGGGAGCTGTTTTTT; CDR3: CASSAGRVTGELFF
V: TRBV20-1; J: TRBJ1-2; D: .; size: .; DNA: TGCAGTGCTAGCTTGGGGGGCCGTGGCTACACCTTC; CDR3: CSASLGGRGYTF
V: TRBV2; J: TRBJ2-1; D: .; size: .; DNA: TGTGCCAGCAATTACAATGAGCAGTTCTTC; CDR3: CASNYNEQFF
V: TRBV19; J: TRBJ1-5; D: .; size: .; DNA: TGTGCCAGTAGTCTTAAGACCTCTAACCAGCCCCAGCATTTT; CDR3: CASSLKTSNQPQHF
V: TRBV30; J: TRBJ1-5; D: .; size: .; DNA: TGTGCCTGGAATATAGGACAGCCTAATCAGCCCCAGCATTTT; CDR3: CAWNIGQPNQPQHF
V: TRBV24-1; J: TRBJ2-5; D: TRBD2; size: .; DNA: TGTGCCACCAGTGATTTGGGAGCGGGGGCCGGGGAGACCCAGTACTTC; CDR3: CATSDLGAGAGETQYF
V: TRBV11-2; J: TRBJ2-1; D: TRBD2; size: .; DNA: TGTGCCAGCAGCTTAGACGAGCGGGGGGGTGATGAGCAGTTCTTC; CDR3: CASSLDERGGDEQFF
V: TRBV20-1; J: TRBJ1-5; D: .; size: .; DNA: TGCAGTGCTAGAAGAAGTGAAGGGCCCCAGCATTTT; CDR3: CSARRSEGPQHF
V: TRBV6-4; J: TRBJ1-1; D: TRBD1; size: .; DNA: TGTGCCAGCAGTGAAGCAGGGGGCCTGAACACTGAAGCTTTCTTT; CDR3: CASSEAGGLNTEAFF
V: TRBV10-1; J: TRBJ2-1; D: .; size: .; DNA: TGCGCCAGCGCCCCCTCGGCAGCGAGGGAGCAGTTCTTC; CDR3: CASAPSAAREQFF
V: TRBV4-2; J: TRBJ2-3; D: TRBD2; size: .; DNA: TGTGCCAGCAGCCAAGATCTTCTCGCGGGAGTCAACACAGATACGCAGTATTTT; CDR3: CASSQDLLAGVNTDTQYF